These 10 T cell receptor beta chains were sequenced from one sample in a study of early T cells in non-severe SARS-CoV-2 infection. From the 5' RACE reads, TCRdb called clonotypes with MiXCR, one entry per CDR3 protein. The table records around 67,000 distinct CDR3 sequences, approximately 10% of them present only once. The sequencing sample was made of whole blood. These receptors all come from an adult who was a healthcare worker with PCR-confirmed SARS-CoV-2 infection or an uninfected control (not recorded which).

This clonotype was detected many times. The CDR3 is CASSLLGRLNSYEQYF. The DNA for the CDR3 is TGTGCCAGCTCACTCCTCGGACGGCTGAATTCCTACGAGCAGTACTTC. V gene TRBV18 combines with J gene TRBJ2-7; D gene uncertain. The V gene lost 4 bases and the J gene lost 1 base, with 17 bases spanning the gap. CDR3 length: 16 residues. The germline V gene encodes CDR1 KGHSH and CDR2 LQKENI.

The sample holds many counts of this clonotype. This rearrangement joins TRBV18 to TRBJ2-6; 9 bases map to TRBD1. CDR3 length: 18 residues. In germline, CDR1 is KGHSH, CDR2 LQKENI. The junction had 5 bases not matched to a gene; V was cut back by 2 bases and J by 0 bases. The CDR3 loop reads CASSPWAGQGSGANVLTF. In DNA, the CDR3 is TGTGCCAGCTCACCATGGGCGGGACAGGGCTCTGGGGCCAACGTCCTGACTTTC.

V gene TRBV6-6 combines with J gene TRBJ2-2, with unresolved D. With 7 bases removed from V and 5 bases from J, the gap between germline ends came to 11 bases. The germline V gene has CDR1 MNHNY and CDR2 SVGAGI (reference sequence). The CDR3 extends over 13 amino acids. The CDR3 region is CASKGWQTGELFF. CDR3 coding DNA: TGTGCCAGCAAAGGTTGGCAAACCGGGGAGCTGTTTTTT.

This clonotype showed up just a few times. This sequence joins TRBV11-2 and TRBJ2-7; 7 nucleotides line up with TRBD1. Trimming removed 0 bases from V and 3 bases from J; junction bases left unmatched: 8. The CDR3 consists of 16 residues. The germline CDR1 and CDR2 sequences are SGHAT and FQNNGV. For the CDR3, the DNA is TGTGCCAGCAGCTTAGAGGGTAGGGGGACAGACTACGAGCAGTACTTC. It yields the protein CASSLEGRGTDYEQYF.

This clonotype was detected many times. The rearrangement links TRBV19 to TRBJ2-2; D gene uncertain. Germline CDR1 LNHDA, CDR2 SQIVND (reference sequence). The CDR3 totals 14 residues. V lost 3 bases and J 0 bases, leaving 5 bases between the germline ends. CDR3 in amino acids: CASSIGTNTGELFF. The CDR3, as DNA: TGTGCCAGTAGTATTGGAACGAACACCGGGGAGCTGTTTTTT.

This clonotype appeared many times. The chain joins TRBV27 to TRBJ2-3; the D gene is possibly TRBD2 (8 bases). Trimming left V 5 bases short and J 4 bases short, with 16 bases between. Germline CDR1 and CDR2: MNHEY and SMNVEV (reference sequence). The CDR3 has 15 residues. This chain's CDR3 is CASSLGTAGADTQYF. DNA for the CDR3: TGTGCCAGCAGTCTCGGGACAGCGGGGGCAGATACGCAGTATTTT.

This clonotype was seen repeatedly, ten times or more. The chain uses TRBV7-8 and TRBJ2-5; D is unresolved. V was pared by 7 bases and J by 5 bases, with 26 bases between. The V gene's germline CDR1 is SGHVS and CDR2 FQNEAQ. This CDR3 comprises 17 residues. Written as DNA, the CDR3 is TGTGCCAGCACCCCCTCGTCAGGTAGTGGAGTTGTCGAGACCCAGTACTTC. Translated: CASTPSSGSGVVETQYF. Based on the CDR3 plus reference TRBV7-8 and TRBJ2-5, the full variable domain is GAGVSQSPRYKVAKRGQDVALRCDPISGHVSLFWYQQALGQGPEFLTYFQNEAQLDKSGLPSDRFFAERPEGSVSTLKIQRTQQEDSAVYLCASTPSSGSGVVETQYFGPGTRLLVL.

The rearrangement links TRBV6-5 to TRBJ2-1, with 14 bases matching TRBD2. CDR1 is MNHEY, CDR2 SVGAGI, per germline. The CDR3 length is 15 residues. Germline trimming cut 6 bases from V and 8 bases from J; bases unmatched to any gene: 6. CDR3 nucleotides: TGTGCCAGCAGCGAGACTAGCGGGAGGGCAGATGAGCAGTTCTTC. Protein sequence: CASSETSGRADEQFF.

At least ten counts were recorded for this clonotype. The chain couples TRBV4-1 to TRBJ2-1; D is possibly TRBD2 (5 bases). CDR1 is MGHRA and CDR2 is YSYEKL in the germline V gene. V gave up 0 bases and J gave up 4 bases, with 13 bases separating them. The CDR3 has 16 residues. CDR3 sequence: CASSQEGSHLYNEQFF. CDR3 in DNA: TGCGCCAGCAGCCAAGAGGGGAGCCACCTATACAATGAGCAGTTCTTC.

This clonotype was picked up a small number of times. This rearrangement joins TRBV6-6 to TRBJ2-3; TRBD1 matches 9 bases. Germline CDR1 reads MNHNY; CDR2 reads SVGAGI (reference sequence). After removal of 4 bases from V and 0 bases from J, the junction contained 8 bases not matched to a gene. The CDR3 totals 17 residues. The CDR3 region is CASSWDRVAPSTDTQYF. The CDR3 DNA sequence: TGTGCCAGCAGTTGGGACAGGGTAGCCCCGAGCACAGATACGCAGTATTTT.